The TCR beta chain under discussion was sequenced for a study of cytomegalovirus exposure and HLA in healthy donors. Study background: For the approximately 410 genotyped donors, approximately 83% fell within the Caucasian-associated ancestry cluster.

CDR1 and CDR2 (germline): MNHEY, SVGAGI. The CDR3 loop spans 14 amino acids. The V and J ends lost 6 bases and 3 bases, in that order; junction bases with no gene match: 6. Whole-study results and caveats: The dataset shows that most TCR sequences were rare, while some public TCRs occurred in many donors.

In regard to this clone: Its specificity is unknown.

Use of 60 Vbeta and 13 Jbeta primers characterized the PCR. The data were produced by immunoSEQ multiplex PCR, yet TCRdb's version contains in-frame clones alone and is incomplete. The profile covers roughly 56,000 clones, with approximately 89% appearing a single time and more than 1.4% taken by the ten largest. The sequenced material came from PBMCs. This receptor was identified in a man aged 18 to 35 in good health and CMV-seronegative. J is TRBJ2-7 and V is TRBV6-5; TRBD1 agrees at 9 bases. The CDR3, as DNA: TGTGCCAGCAGCGCCGGACAGGGGCTCTACGAGCAGTACTTC. This translates into CASSAGQGLYEQYF.